The 15 T cell receptor beta chains below come from one sample, sequenced in a study of T cell responses to AZD1222 COVID-19 vaccine. Here immunoSEQ multiplex PCR was the method, and the copy in TCRdb shows in-frame clones only, minus some. The sample includes some 60,000 clones, about 74% of them seen just once. The starting material was peripheral blood, obtained 28 days after the second AZD1222 dose. The receptors here all came from an adult who received the AZD1222 COVID-19 vaccine.

This clone was counted once. The chain links TRBV5-6 to TRBJ1-1; D possibly corresponds to TRBD1 (5 bases). Germline CDR1 is SGHDT and CDR2 is YYEEEE. Trimming took 4 bases from V and 5 from J, leaving 15 bases between them. The CDR3 totals 14 residues. This CDR3 reads CASSARPQGTEAFF. In DNA, the CDR3 is TGTGCCAGCAGCGCCCGCCCCCAGGGTACTGAAGCTTTCTTT.

The rearrangement uses TRBV11-1 and TRBJ2-7, with 8 nucleotides matching TRBD1. CDR3 length equals 14 residues. Losses at the gene ends were 1 base for V and 1 base for J; bases not matched to a gene: 0. Germline CDR1 SGHAT, CDR2 FQDESV (reference sequence). CDR3 residues: CASSLGTGSYEQYF. The CDR3, as DNA: TGTGCCAGCAGCTTAGGGACAGGGTCCTACGAGCAGTACTTC.

The chain links TRBV29-1 to TRBJ1-6, with TRBD1 matching 7 bases. The V segment lost 4 bases and the J segment 9 bases; nucleotides outside the gene matches: 9. The CDR3 runs to 14 residues. The V gene's germline CDR1 is SQVTM and CDR2 ANQGSEA. DNA for the CDR3: TGCAGCGTTGCGGCAGGGGGTTCAGGTTCACCCCTCCACTTT. It yields the protein CSVAAGGSGSPLHF. The full variable domain, its missing parts supplied by reference TRBV29-1 and TRBJ1-6, is SAVISQKPSRDICQRGTSLTIQCQVDSQVTMMFWYRQQPGQSLTLIATANQGSEATYESGFVIDKFPISRPNLTFSTLTVSNMSPEDSSIYLCSVAAGGSGSPLHFGNGTRLTVT.

This chain links TRBV3-1 (or the pseudogene TRBV3-2) with TRBJ1-4; D is perhaps TRBD1 (6 bases). The V gene's germline CDR1 is LGHDT and CDR2 YNNKEL (reference sequence). The CDR3 is 15 residues long. Between the trimmed V and J ends, which lost 2 bases and 6 bases, there was a span of 13 bases. CDR3 nucleotide sequence: TGTGCCAGCAGCCAAAGCTCGGGGGCGCATGAAAAACTGTTTTTT. This encodes CASSQSSGAHEKLFF.

This clone was found once. The chain links TRBV18 to TRBJ1-2; possible D gene TRBD1, 5 bases. Trimming removed 2 bases at V and 3 bases at J, with 7 bases between. Germline loops: CDR1 KGHSH, CDR2 LQKENI. This CDR3 has 13 amino acids. In DNA, the CDR3 is TGTGCCAGCTCACCAGCACAGGACTATGGCTACACCTTC. Its translation is CASSPAQDYGYTF.

This chain uses TRBV5-1 with TRBJ2-2; D unclear. Trimming left V 0 bases short and J 3 bases short, with 9 bases between. The CDR3 is 15 amino acids. Germline V gives CDR1 SGHRS, CDR2 YFSETQ. The chain's CDR3 is CASSLGQLDTGELFF. Here the CDR3 DNA reads TGCGCCAGCAGCTTGGGACAACTGGACACCGGGGAGCTGTTTTTT.

The chain combines TRBV5-6 with TRBJ1-2; D is possibly TRBD1 (5 bases). Deletions cut 4 bases from V and 5 bases from J, with 15 bases between. There are 14 residues in the CDR3. From germline, CDR1 is SGHDT and CDR2 YYEEEE. CDR3 bases: TGTGCCAGCAGCCCGCAAGGGGAGCAGTATGGCTACACCTTC. This gives the protein CASSPQGEQYGYTF.

As DNA, the CDR3 is TGTGCCAGCAGTTACGGTGCGGGGGGGATCGATACGCAGTATTTT. Residues: CASSYGAGGIDTQYF. J is TRBJ2-3 and V is TRBV6-5; TRBD2 agrees at 9 bases. J was trimmed by 6 bases and V by 2 bases; bases with no gene match: 6. The CDR3 is made up of 15 amino acids. Germline V gene data show CDR1 as MNHEY and CDR2 as SVGAGI.

The rearrangement links TRBV11-2 to TRBJ1-1, with D uncertain. The CDR3 contains 12 residues. V shed 4 bases and J shed 2 bases, with 5 bases lying between them. From germline, CDR1 is SGHAT and CDR2 FQNNGV. CDR3: CASSSVNTEAFF. The CDR3 DNA is TGTGCCAGCAGCTCAGTTAACACTGAAGCTTTCTTT.

The chain couples TRBV24-1 to TRBJ2-3, with TRBD2 identical over 12 bases. The CDR3 has 17 residues. V shed 4 bases, J shed 0 bases, and the junction held 4 bases outside the gene matches. In germline, CDR1 is KGHDR, CDR2 SFDVKD. This CDR3 reads CATSEYGLAGSTDTQYF. CDR3 bases: TGTGCCACCAGTGAGTACGGACTAGCGGGGAGCACAGATACGCAGTATTTT.

The CDR3 region has the DNA TGTGCCAGCAGCCTGTTGGAGGGGGGGAGAAATCAGCCCCAGCATTTT. Translation gives CASSLLEGGRNQPQHF. The chain employs TRBV4-2 and TRBJ1-5; D perhaps matches TRBD1 (6 bases). Germline V gene data show CDR1 as LGHNA and CDR2 as YNFKEQ. CDR3 length: 16 residues. V lost 4 bases and J 4 bases, leaving 17 bases between the germline ends.

The CDR3 DNA reads as TGTGCCAGCAATTTACAGGGGTTTTCCTACAATGAGCAGTTCTTC. This encodes CASNLQGFSYNEQFF. This chain joins TRBV6-5 and TRBJ2-1; 7 nucleotides agree with TRBD1. Germline CDR1 is MNHEY and CDR2 is SVGAGI. J lost 1 base, V lost 7 bases, and 7 bases had no gene match. CDR3 length: 15 amino acids.

This clone is a singleton in its sample. The chain recombines TRBV7-2 with TRBJ2-5; 9 bases match TRBD2. V shed 1 base, J shed 5 bases, and the junction held 8 bases outside the gene matches. Germline V gene sequence: CDR1 SGHTA, CDR2 FQGNSA. This CDR3 is 16 amino acids long. The CDR3 here is CASSLVGGGAVETQYF. The CDR3 nucleotides are TGTGCCAGCAGCTTAGTGGGCGGGGGGGCGGTCGAGACCCAGTACTTC. Based on the CDR3 plus reference TRBV7-2 and TRBJ2-5, the full variable domain is GAGVSQSPSNKVTEKGKDVELRCDPISGHTALYWYRQSLGQGLEFLIYFQGNSAPDKSGLPSDRFSAERTGGSVSTLTIQRTQQEDSAVYLCASSLVGGGAVETQYFGPGTRLLVL.

V usage is TRBV5-1 and J usage is TRBJ2-5, with D unclear. The CDR3 extends over 11 amino acids. CDR1 and CDR2 (germline): SGHRS, YFSETQ. The V and J ends lost 2 bases and 4 bases respectively, with 3 bases between them. The CDR3 loop is CASSFLETQYF. Here the CDR3 DNA reads TGCGCCAGCAGCTTCCTAGAGACCCAGTACTTC.

This clone was counted a single time. This chain connects TRBV5-1 to TRBJ1-1; D is perhaps TRBD1 (6 bases). V dropped 2 bases and J dropped 4 bases, with 9 bases sitting between them. This CDR3 is built from 13 residues. Germline CDR1 and CDR2: SGHRS and YFSETQ. CDR3 nucleotide sequence: TGCGCCAGCAGCTTCAGGGGAGGCACTGAAGCTTTCTTT. Translating it yields CASSFRGGTEAFF.